This T cell receptor (beta chain) was sequenced during a study of Graves' ophthalmopathy and Graves' hyperthyroidism. As for the study in general: Peripheral blood sampling occurred at initial diagnosis, before any treatment.

Exclusion applied to patients with other autoimmune diseases, uncontrolled infections, pregnancy or lactation. RNA transcripts yielded amplified TCR beta CDR3 regions. Amplification began with first-round RT-PCR using HTBI primers, then second-round multiplex PCR was performed. TCRdb fed the multiplex PCR reads into MiXCR, producing one record per CDR3 protein. The sample contains some 360,000 distinct CDR3 sequences, about 18% of which appear only once. Germline V lookup: CDR1 SGHAT, CDR2 FQNNGV. This CDR3 is built from 17 residues. V was clipped by 5 bases and J by 0 bases; unmatched bases: 10. The genes are TRBV11-2 and TRBJ1-1; 9 bases map to TRBD1. The sequenced sample consisted of peripheral blood. The receptor was isolated from an adult woman with stable Graves' hyperthyroidism. The CDR3 protein is CASSRGGQGRMNTEAFF. The DNA for the CDR3 is TGTGCCAGCAGCCGAGGGGGACAGGGTCGGATGAACACTGAAGCTTTCTTT.